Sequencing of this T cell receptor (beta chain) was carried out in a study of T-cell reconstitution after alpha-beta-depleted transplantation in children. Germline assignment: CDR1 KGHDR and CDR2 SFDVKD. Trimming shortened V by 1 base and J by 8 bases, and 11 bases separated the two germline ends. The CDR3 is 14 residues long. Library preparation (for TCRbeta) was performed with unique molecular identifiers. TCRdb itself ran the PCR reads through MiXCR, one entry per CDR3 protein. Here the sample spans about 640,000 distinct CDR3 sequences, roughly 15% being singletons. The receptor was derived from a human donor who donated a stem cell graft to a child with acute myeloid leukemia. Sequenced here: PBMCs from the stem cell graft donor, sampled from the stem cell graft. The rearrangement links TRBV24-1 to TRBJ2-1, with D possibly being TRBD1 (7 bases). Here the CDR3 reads CATSDFARGDEQFF. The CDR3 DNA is TGTGCCACCAGTGATTTTGCCAGGGGGGATGAGCAGTTCTTC.